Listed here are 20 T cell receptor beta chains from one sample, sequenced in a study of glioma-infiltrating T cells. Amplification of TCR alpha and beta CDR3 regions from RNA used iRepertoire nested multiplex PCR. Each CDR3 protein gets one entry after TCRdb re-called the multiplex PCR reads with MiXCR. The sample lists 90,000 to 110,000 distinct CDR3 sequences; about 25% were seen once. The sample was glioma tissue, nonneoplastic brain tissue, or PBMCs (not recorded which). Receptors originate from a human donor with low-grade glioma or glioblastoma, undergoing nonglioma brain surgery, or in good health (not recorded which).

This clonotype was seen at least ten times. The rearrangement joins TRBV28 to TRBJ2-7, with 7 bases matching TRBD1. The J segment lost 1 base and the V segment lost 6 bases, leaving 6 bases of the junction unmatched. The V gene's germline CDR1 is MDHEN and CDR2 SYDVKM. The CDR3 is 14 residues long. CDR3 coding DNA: TGTGCCAGCAGCTCTAGACAGGGATCCTACGAGCAGTACTTC. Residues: CASSSRQGSYEQYF.

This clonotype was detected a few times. The CDR3 sequence is CSIRTGQSYEQYF. The CDR3 bases are TGCAGCATTAGGACAGGGCAGTCCTACGAGCAGTACTTC. This rearrangement joins TRBV29-1 to TRBJ2-7; 8 bases are a match to TRBD1. Looked up from germline, CDR1 is SQVTM and CDR2 is ANQGSEA. This CDR3 region has 13 residues. V was pared by 8 bases and J by 1 base, with 7 bases of the junction left unmatched.

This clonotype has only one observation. The CDR3 coding sequence is TGTGCCTGGAGTCCCGGACCGGGAATAGATCCCCAGCATTTT. Its protein is CAWSPGPGIDPQHF. The chain uses TRBV30 and TRBJ1-5; D unclear. The V and J ends lost 2 bases and 10 bases respectively, with 18 bases between them. In germline, CDR1 is GTSNPN, CDR2 SVGIG (reference sequence). CDR3 length: 14 residues.

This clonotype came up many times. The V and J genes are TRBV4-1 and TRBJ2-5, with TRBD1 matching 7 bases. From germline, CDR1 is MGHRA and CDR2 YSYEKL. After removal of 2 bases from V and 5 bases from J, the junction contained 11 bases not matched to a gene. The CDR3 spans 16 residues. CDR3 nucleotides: TGCGCCAGCAGCCAACCAACAGGGGCCAGGGATGAGACCCAGTACTTC. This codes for CASSQPTGARDETQYF.

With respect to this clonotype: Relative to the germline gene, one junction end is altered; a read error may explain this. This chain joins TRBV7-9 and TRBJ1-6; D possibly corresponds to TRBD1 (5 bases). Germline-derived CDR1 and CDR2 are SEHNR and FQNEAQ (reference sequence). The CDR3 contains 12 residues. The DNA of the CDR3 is TGTGCCAGCAGCCCAGGGAATTCACCCCACCACTTT. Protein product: CASSPGNSPHHF.

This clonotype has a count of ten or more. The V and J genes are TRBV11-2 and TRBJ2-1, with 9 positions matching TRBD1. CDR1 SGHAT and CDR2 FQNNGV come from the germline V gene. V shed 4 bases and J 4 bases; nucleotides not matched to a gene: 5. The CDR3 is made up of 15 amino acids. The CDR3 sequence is CASSSRTGVYNEQFF. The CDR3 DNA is TGTGCCAGCAGCTCCAGGACAGGGGTATACAATGAGCAGTTCTTC.

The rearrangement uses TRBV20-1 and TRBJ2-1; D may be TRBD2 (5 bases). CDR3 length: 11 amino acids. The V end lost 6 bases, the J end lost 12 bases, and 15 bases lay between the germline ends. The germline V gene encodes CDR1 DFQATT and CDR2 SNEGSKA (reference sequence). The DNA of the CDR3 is TGCAGTGCCTCGGGAACCTCCGGGCAGTTCTTC. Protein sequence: CSASGTSGQFF.

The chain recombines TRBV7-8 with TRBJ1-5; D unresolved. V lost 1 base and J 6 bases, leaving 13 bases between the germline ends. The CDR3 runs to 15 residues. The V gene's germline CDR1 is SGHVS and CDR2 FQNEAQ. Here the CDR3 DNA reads TGTGCCAGCAGCTTAGTCCCAGAGGAGGCTCAGCCCCAGCATTTT. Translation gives CASSLVPEEAQPQHF.

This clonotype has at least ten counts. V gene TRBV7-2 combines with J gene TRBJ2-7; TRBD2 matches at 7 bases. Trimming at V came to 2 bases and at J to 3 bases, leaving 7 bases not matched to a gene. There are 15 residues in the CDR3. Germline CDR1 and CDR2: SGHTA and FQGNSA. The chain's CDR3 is CASSLNGGKDYEQYF. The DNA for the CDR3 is TGTGCCAGCAGCTTAAACGGGGGGAAGGACTACGAGCAGTACTTC.

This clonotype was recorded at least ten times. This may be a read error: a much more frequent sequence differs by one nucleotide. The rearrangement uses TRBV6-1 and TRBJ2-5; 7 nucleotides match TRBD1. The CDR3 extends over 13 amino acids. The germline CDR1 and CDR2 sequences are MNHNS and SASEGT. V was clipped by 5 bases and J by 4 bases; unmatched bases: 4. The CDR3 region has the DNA TGTGCCAGCAGTTCACAGGGGAGAGAGACCCAGTACTTC. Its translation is CASSSQGRETQYF.

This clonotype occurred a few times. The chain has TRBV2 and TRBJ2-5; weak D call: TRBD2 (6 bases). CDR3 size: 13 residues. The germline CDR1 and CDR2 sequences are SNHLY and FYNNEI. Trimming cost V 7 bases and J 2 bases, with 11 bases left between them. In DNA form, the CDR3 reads TGTGCCAGCAAGAGAGGAGGGCAAGAGACCCAGTACTTC. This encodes CASKRGGQETQYF. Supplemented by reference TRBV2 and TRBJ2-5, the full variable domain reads EPEVTQTPSHQVTQMGQEVILRCVPISNHLYFYWYRQILGQKVEFLVSFYNNEISEKSEIFDDQFSVERPDGSNFTLKIRSTKLEDSAMYFCASKRGGQETQYFGPGTRLLVL.

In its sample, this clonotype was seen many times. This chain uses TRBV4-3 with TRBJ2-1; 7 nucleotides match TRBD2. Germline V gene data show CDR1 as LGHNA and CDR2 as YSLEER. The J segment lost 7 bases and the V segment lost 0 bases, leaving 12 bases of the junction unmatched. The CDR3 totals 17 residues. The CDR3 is CASSQDLPGGSLNEQFF. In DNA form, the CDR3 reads TGCGCCAGCAGCCAAGATCTTCCGGGCGGGAGTCTGAATGAGCAGTTCTTC.

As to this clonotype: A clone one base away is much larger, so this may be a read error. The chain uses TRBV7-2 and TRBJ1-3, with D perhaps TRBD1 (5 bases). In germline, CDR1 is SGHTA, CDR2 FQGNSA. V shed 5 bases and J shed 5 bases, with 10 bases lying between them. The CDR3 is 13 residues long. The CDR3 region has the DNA TGTGCCAGCAGCCAGGGCATCCGAAACACCATATATTTT. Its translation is CASSQGIRNTIYF.

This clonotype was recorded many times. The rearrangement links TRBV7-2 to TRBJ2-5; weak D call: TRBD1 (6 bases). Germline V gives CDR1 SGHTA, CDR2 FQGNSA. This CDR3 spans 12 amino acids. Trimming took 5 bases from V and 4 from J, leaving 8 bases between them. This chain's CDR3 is CASSPQGETQYF. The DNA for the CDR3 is TGTGCCAGCAGCCCACAGGGAGAGACCCAGTACTTC. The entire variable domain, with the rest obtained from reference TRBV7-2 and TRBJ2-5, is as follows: GAGVSQSPSNKVTEKGKDVELRCDPISGHTALYWYRQSLGQGLEFLIYFQGNSAPDKSGLPSDRFSAERTGGSVSTLTIQRTQQEDSAVYLCASSPQGETQYFGPGTRLLVL.

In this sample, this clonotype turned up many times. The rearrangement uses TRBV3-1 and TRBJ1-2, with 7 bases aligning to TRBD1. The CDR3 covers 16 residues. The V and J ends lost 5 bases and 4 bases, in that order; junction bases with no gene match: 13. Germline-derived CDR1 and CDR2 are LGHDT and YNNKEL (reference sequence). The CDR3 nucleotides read TGTGCCAGCAGCTTCAACCCGACAGGGTATGGCTATGGCTACACCTTC. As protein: CASSFNPTGYGYGYTF.

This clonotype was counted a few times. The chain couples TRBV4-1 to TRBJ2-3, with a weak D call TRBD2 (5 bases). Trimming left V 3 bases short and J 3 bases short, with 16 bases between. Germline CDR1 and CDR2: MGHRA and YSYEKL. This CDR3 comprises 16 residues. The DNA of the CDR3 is TGCGCCAGCAGCCAGAATTGGGCACTAGTAACAGATACGCAGTATTTT. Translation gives CASSQNWALVTDTQYF.

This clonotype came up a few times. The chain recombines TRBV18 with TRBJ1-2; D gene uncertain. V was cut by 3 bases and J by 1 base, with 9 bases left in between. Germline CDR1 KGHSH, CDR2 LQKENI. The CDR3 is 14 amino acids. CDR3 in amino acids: CASSPRVDNYGYTF. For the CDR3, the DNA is TGTGCCAGCTCACCCCGGGTCGATAACTATGGCTACACCTTC.

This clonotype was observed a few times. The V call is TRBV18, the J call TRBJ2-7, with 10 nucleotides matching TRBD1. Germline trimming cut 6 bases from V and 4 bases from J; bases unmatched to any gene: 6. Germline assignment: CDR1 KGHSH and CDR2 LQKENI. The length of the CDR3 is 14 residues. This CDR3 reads CASSPGQGIYEQYF. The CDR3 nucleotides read TGTGCCAGCTCCCCGGGACAGGGGATTTACGAGCAGTACTTC.

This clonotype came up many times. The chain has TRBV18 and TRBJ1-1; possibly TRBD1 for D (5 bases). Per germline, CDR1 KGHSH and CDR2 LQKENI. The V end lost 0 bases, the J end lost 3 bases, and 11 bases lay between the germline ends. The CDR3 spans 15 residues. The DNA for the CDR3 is TGTGCCAGCTCACCACCGACCAGGGCGGACACTGAAGCTTTCTTT. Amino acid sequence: CASSPPTRADTEAFF.

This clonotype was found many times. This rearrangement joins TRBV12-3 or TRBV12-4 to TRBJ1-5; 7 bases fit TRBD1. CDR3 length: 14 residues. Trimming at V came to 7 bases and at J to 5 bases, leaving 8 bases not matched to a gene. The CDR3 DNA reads TGTGCCAGCACTCCGACAGGGTTTCATCAGCCCCAGCATTTT. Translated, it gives CASTPTGFHQPQHF.